Listed below are T cell receptor beta chains from one sample, sequenced in a study of neurological immune-mediated disorders. MiXCR, applied by TCRdb to the 5' RACE reads, yields one record per CDR3 protein. The sample yields 60,000 or so distinct CDR3 sequences, approximately 10% seen once. The sequencing sample was made of PBMCs. These receptors were collected from a man aged 55 to 70 in good health. Both conserved end residues are part of each CDR3. Each record gives: J gene, D gene, clone size, V gene, CDR3 DNA, CDR3 protein. D genes are given only for firm matches. Clone size appears in some rows only: once, few, many, or a class for an expanded clone.

J: TRBJ1-5
D: -
size: many
V: TRBV5-1
DNA: TGCGCCAGCAGCTTGGCCGCCGGTTCCAATCAGCCCCAGCATTTT
CDR3: CASSLAAGSNQPQHF

J: TRBJ1-2
D: -
size: -
V: TRBV19
DNA: TGTGCCAGCCAAACCTTTGGGGGTGGCTACACCTTC
CDR3: CASQTFGGGYTF

J: TRBJ2-7
D: TRBD2
size: many
V: TRBV9
DNA: TGTGCCAGCACCCCCGGGACTAGCGACTACGAGCAGTACTTC
CDR3: CASTPGTSDYEQYF

J: TRBJ1-4
D: -
size: many
V: TRBV12-3/TRBV12-4
DNA: TGTGCCAGCAGTTTATCGGGCCCTGAAAAACTGTTTTTT
CDR3: CASSLSGPEKLFF

J: TRBJ1-1
D: -
size: many
V: TRBV29-1
DNA: TGCAGCGTTGCACAGACCATGAACACTGAAGCTTTCTTT
CDR3: CSVAQTMNTEAFF

J: TRBJ2-2
D: TRBD1
size: many
V: TRBV7-2
DNA: TGTGCCAGCAGCTTAAATCCAGGGGGCCGGACCGGGGAGCTGTTTTTT
CDR3: CASSLNPGGRTGELFF

J: TRBJ2-1
D: -
size: many
V: TRBV5-1
DNA: TGCGCCAGCAGCTTGGCGACGGGGGCGTCCAATGAGCAGTTCTTC
CDR3: CASSLATGASNEQFF

J: TRBJ1-6
D: TRBD1
size: many
V: TRBV20-1
DNA: TGCAGTGCTGGTCCCGGGACAGGCAGCTCCTATAATTCACCCCTCCACTTT
CDR3: CSAGPGTGSSYNSPLHF

J: TRBJ1-4
D: TRBD1
size: -
V: TRBV5-5
DNA: TGTGCCAGCAGCTTAAATTGGGTTCGGGACAGGGGGCTAAAAAATGAAAAACTGTTTTTT
CDR3: CASSLNWVRDRGLKNEKLFF

J: TRBJ2-2
D: -
size: many
V: TRBV29-1
DNA: TGCAGCGTGTGGACAGGACTAAACACCGGGGAGCTGTTTTTT
CDR3: CSVWTGLNTGELFF

J: TRBJ1-6
D: -
size: many
V: TRBV6-5
DNA: TGTGCCAGCAGTTGGCGGACTCTAGGCGGGAATTCACCCCTCCACTTT
CDR3: CASSWRTLGGNSPLHF

J: TRBJ2-2
D: TRBD2
size: -
V: TRBV5-6
DNA: TGTGCCAGCAGCTTTCCGGGAGGGCGGACCGGGGAGCTGTTTTTT
CDR3: CASSFPGGRTGELFF

J: TRBJ1-1
D: TRBD1
size: few
V: TRBV7-2
DNA: TGTGCCAGCAGCTACCAGGGGGGGGGTGGGAACACTGAAGCTTTCTTT
CDR3: CASSYQGGGGNTEAFF

J: TRBJ2-3
D: -
size: many
V: TRBV7-2
DNA: TGTGCCAGCAGCCTTTCGAGGGCCTCAGATACGCAGTATTTT
CDR3: CASSLSRASDTQYF

J: TRBJ1-4
D: TRBD1
size: many
V: TRBV28
DNA: TGTGCCAGCAGTTTAAACAGGGGCCGCCGAAGGGAGAATGAAAAACTGTTTTTT
CDR3: CASSLNRGRRRENEKLFF

J: TRBJ2-1
D: -
size: many
V: TRBV6-2/TRBV6-3
DNA: TGTGCCAGCAGTCAGTGGGGCAGCTCCTACAATGAGCAGTTCTTC
CDR3: CASSQWGSSYNEQFF

J: TRBJ1-6
D: -
size: many
V: TRBV28
DNA: TGTGCCAGCAGTTCCGGGAATAATTCACCCCTCCACTTT
CDR3: CASSSGNNSPLHF

J: TRBJ2-3
D: -
size: many
V: TRBV7-2
DNA: TGTGCCAGCAGCTTAACTTCGGGGGATACGCAGTATTTT
CDR3: CASSLTSGDTQYF

J: TRBJ2-7
D: -
size: -
V: TRBV20-1
DNA: TGCAGTGCTAGCCCCCTAGGGTATCAGTACTTC
CDR3: CSASPLGYQYF

J: TRBJ1-5
D: -
size: -
V: TRBV10-3
DNA: TGTGCCGTATCCCGGGACAATCAGCCCCAGCATTTT
CDR3: CAVSRDNQPQHF

J: TRBJ1-5
D: -
size: many
V: TRBV7-8
DNA: TGTGCCAGCAGCTTGAACAGCGTCAATCAGCCCCAGCATTTT
CDR3: CASSLNSVNQPQHF

J: TRBJ1-1
D: -
size: many
V: TRBV20-1
DNA: TGCAGTGCTAGGAAGGCCGCGGCAGGGGTGAGTCTACGGACGACTGAAGCTTTCTTT
CDR3: CSARKAAAGVSLRTTEAFF

J: TRBJ2-4
D: TRBD2
size: many
V: TRBV7-8
DNA: TGTGCCAGCAGCTTGGGGGGGGCCAAAAACATTCAGTACTTC
CDR3: CASSLGGAKNIQYF

J: TRBJ2-3
D: TRBD2
size: -
V: TRBV27
DNA: TGTGCCAGCAGTAAGACTAGCGGGGGGGCCGCCCACACAGATACGCAGTATTTT
CDR3: CASSKTSGGAAHTDTQYF

J: TRBJ1-3
D: -
size: many
V: TRBV7-8
DNA: TGTGCCAGCAGCTTAGTTGCGGGTTCTGGAAACACCATATATTTT
CDR3: CASSLVAGSGNTIYF

J: TRBJ2-1
D: TRBD1
size: many
V: TRBV4-3
DNA: TGCGCCAGCAGCCAAATACAGGGGTCCTACAATGAGCAGTTCTTC
CDR3: CASSQIQGSYNEQFF

J: TRBJ1-2
D: -
size: many
V: TRBV20-1
DNA: TGCAGTGCTAGAGCGGGGGGGAGGCTCTATGGCTACACCTTC
CDR3: CSARAGGRLYGYTF

J: TRBJ1-1
D: TRBD1
size: many
V: TRBV7-2
DNA: TGTGCCAGCAGCCCAGGGGGAACCCCTGGGGCTTTCTTT
CDR3: CASSPGGTPGAFF

J: TRBJ1-2
D: TRBD1
size: -
V: TRBV5-5
DNA: TGTGCCAGCAGCTTTACAGGGGCGGCCTATGGCTACACCTTC
CDR3: CASSFTGAAYGYTF

J: TRBJ1-1
D: -
size: many
V: TRBV28
DNA: TGTGCCAGCAGTTTATTGGGGCGGTTTGAAGCTTTCTTT
CDR3: CASSLLGRFEAFF

J: TRBJ2-5
D: -
size: many
V: TRBV5-1
DNA: TGCGCCAGCAGCCCCACGTCCGGGGCAGGAGAGACCCAGTACTTC
CDR3: CASSPTSGAGETQYF

J: TRBJ2-1
D: TRBD2
size: many
V: TRBV20-1
DNA: TGCAGTGCTACCGGGGGACTAGTTTACAATGAGCAGTTCTTC
CDR3: CSATGGLVYNEQFF

J: TRBJ1-5
D: TRBD1
size: -
V: TRBV10-2
DNA: TGCGCCAGCACCGGACAGGGGGGTCAGCCCCAGCATTTT
CDR3: CASTGQGGQPQHF

J: TRBJ1-5
D: -
size: many
V: TRBV12-3/TRBV12-4
DNA: TGTGCCACCTCACAGGTTAGCAATCAGCCCCAGCATTTT
CDR3: CATSQVSNQPQHF

J: TRBJ1-2
D: TRBD1
size: many
V: TRBV14
DNA: TGTGCCAGCAGCCCGACAGGGATTAACTATGGCTACACCTTC
CDR3: CASSPTGINYGYTF

J: TRBJ2-7
D: TRBD2
size: many
V: TRBV7-8
DNA: TGTGCCAGCAGCCTTAGCGGGGCCCGTGCATCCTACGAGCAGTACTTC
CDR3: CASSLSGARASYEQYF

J: TRBJ2-2
D: -
size: few
V: TRBV5-6
DNA: TGTGCCAGCAGCCTCGAACGACAGCTCAATAAACACACCGGGGAGCTGTTTTTT
CDR3: CASSLERQLNKHTGELFF

J: TRBJ2-3
D: -
size: many
V: TRBV3-1
DNA: TGTGCCAGCAGCCAAGATCTGGGGGAAGGTGGCACAGATACGCAGTATTTT
CDR3: CASSQDLGEGGTDTQYF

J: TRBJ1-6
D: -
size: -
V: TRBV5-1
DNA: TGCGCCAGCAGCTTACAGCCTCCCAGCTCCTATAATTCACCCCTCCACTTT
CDR3: CASSLQPPSSYNSPLHF

J: TRBJ1-6
D: -
size: many
V: TRBV18
DNA: TGTGCCAGCTCACCAGGGGAGAATTCACCCCTCCACTTT
CDR3: CASSPGENSPLHF

J: TRBJ2-2
D: TRBD1
size: many
V: TRBV12-3/TRBV12-4
DNA: TGTGCCAGCAGATCCGACAGGGTGGCCGGGGAGCTGTTTTTT
CDR3: CASRSDRVAGELFF